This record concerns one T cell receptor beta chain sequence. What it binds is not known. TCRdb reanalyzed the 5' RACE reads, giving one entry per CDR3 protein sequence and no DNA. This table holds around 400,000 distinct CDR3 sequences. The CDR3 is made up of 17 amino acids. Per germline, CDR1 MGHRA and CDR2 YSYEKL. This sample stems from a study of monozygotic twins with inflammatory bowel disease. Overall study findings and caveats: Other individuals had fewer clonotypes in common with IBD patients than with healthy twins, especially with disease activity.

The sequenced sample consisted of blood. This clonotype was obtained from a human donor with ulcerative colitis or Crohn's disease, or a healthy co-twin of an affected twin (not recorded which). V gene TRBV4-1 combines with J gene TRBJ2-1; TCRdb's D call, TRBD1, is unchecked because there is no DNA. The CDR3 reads CASSQDGGSPSYNEQFF.